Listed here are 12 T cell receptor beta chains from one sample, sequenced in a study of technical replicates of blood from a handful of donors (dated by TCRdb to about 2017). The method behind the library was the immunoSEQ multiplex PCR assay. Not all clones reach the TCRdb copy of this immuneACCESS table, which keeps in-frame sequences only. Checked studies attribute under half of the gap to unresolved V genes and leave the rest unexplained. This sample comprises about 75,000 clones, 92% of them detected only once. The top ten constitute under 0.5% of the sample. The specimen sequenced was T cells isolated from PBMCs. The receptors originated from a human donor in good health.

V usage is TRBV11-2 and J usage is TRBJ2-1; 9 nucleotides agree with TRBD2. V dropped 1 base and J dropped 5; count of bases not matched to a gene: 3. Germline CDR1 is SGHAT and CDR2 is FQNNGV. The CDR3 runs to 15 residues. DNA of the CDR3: TGTGCCAGCAGCTTAGCACGACTAGCGGACAATGAGCAGTTCTTC. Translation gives CASSLARLADNEQFF.

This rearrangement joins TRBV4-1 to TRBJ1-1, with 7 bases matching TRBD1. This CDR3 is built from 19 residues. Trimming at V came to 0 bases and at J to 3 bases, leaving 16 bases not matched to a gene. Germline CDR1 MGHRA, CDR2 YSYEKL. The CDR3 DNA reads TGCGCCAGCAGCCAAGACCCACAACCGGACAGGCGCGGGTACACTGAAGCTTTCTTT. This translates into CASSQDPQPDRRGYTEAFF.

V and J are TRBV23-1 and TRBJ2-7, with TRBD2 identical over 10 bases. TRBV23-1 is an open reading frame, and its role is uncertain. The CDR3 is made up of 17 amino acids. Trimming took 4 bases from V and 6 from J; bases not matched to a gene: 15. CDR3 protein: CASSPFKGLAGAAEQYF. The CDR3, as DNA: TGCGCCAGCAGTCCATTCAAAGGGCTAGCGGGAGCTGCCGAGCAGTACTTC.

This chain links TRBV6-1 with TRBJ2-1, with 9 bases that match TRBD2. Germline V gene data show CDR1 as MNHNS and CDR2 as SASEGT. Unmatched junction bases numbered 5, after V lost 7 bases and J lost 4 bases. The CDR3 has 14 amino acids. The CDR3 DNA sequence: TGTGCCAGCACCCGGACTAGCGATTACAATGAGCAGTTCTTC. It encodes CASTRTSDYNEQFF.

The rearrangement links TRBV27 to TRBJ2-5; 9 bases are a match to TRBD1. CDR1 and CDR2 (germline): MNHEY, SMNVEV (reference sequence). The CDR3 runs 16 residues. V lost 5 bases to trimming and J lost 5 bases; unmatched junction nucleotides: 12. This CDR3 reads CASSTNPTGGSETQYF. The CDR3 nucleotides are TGTGCCAGCAGTACTAACCCTACAGGGGGCAGTGAGACCCAGTACTTC.

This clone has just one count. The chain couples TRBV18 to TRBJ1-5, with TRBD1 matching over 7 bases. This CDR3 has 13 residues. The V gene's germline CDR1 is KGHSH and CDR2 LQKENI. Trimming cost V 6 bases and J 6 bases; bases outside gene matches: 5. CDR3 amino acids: CASSSSGGQPQHF. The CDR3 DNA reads TGTGCCAGCTCGTCGTCAGGGGGTCAGCCCCAGCATTTT.

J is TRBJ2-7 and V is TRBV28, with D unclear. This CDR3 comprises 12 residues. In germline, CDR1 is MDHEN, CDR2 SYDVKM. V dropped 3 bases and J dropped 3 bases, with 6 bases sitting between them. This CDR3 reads CASSFAVYEQYF. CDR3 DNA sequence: TGTGCCAGCAGTTTTGCGGTCTACGAGCAGTACTTC.

The CDR3 DNA sequence: TGTGCCAGCAGTTACGATGGACAGGGCAGTGAAGCTTTCTTT. It translates to CASSYDGQGSEAFF. The V call is TRBV6-5, the J call TRBJ1-1, with 8 bases matching TRBD1. The ends lost 2 bases at V and 7 bases at J; junction bases unmatched: 6. Germline lookup yields CDR1 MNHEY and CDR2 SVGAGI. The CDR3 length is 14 residues.

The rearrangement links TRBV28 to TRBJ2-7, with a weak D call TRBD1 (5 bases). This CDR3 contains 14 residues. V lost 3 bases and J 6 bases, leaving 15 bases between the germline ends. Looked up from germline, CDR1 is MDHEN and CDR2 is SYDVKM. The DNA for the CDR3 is TGTGCCAGCAGTTTTCTTGGCAGGGCAACCGAGCAGTACTTC. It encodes CASSFLGRATEQYF.

CDR3 amino acids: CASSFFRQLLENPGPANYGYTF. In DNA, the CDR3 is TGTGCCAGTAGTTTCTTCAGACAGTTGTTGGAGAACCCAGGGCCCGCTAACTATGGCTACACCTTC. V gene TRBV19 combines with J gene TRBJ1-2, with D possibly being TRBD1 (5 bases). Germline V gives CDR1 LNHDA, CDR2 SQIVND (reference sequence). The ends were cut back, 5 bases at V and 0 bases at J, with 34 bases in the middle. This CDR3 has 22 amino acids.

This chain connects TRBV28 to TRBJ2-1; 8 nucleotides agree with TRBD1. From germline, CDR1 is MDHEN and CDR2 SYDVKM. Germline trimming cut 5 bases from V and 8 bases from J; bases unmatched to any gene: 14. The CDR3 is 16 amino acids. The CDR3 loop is CASSLTGQGFLDEQFF. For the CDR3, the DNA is TGTGCCAGCAGTCTCACTGGACAGGGTTTCTTAGATGAGCAGTTCTTC.

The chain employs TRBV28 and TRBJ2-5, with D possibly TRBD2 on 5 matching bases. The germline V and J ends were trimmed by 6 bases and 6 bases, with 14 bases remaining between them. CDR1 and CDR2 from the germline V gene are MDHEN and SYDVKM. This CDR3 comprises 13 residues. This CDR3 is CASRGSGSQTQYF. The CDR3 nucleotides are TGTGCCAGCAGGGGGAGTGGGAGCCAGACCCAGTACTTC.